What follows are 10 T cell receptor beta chains derived from one specimen sequenced in a study of blood T cell repertoires in COVID-19. Profiled with immunoSEQ multiplex PCR; TCRdb holds only in-frame clones, not every one. The table has some 250,000 clones, around 90% seen once. The sequencing input was peripheral blood. These receptors originate from a man aged 55 to 69 who had recovered from COVID-19.

This sequence joins TRBV5-4 and TRBJ2-5; no firm D call. The CDR3 extends over 14 amino acids. Germline V gene sequence: CDR1 SGHNT, CDR2 YYREEE (reference sequence). The ends were cut back, 0 bases at V and 2 bases at J, with 8 bases in the middle. The CDR3 sequence: CASSLDSRQETQYF. Here the CDR3 DNA reads TGTGCCAGCAGCTTGGACTCTAGACAAGAGACCCAGTACTTC.

In its sample, this clone was seen once. The chain recombines TRBV25-1 with TRBJ2-2; 11 nucleotides align to TRBD2. The CDR3 is made up of 15 amino acids. Unmatched junction bases numbered 7, after V lost 6 bases and J lost 7 bases. The germline CDR1 and CDR2 sequences are MGHDK and SYGVNS. CDR3 in amino acids: CASRPTSGENGELFF. The CDR3 DNA is TGTGCCAGCAGACCGACTAGCGGGGAGAACGGGGAGCTGTTTTTT.

This clone was counted a few times. The chain couples TRBV6-5 to TRBJ1-6; D not certain. V lost 5 bases and J 3 bases, leaving 11 bases between the germline ends. The CDR3 is 15 residues long. CDR1 and CDR2 (germline): MNHEY, SVGAGI. CDR3 nucleotides: TGTGCCAGCAGTCCCACACGGGGCTATAATTCACCCCTCCACTTT. This codes for CASSPTRGYNSPLHF.

This chain uses TRBV9 with TRBJ1-5; TRBD1 might be the D (5 bases). Germline assignment: CDR1 SGDLS and CDR2 YYNGEE. The ends were cut back, 0 bases at V and 0 bases at J, with 7 bases in the middle. The CDR3 has 15 residues. As DNA, the CDR3 is TGTGCCAGCAGCGTAGGGGGGGTTAGCAATCAGCCCCAGCATTTT. Amino acids: CASSVGGVSNQPQHF.

V and J are TRBV5-1 and TRBJ1-1; 7 bases align to TRBD1. CDR1 and CDR2 from the germline V gene are SGHRS and YFSETQ. The V gene end was trimmed by 3 bases and the J gene end by 4 bases; junction bases not matched to a gene: 12. The CDR3 sequence is 16 residues long. CDR3 amino acids: CASSSINRGVVTEAFF. The CDR3 bases are TGCGCCAGCAGCTCGATCAACAGGGGAGTGGTCACTGAAGCTTTCTTT.

This clone was seen only once. V usage is TRBV6-5 and J usage is TRBJ1-1, with 7 positions matching TRBD1. The ends lost 8 bases at V and 4 bases at J; junction bases unmatched: 7. Germline CDR1 MNHEY, CDR2 SVGAGI. This CDR3 has 13 amino acids. The CDR3 coding sequence is TGTGCCAGCCATAGACAGGGTTTCACTGAAGCTTTCTTT. This encodes CASHRQGFTEAFF.

This chain joins TRBV9 and TRBJ1-3, with D possibly matching TRBD1 (5 bases). This CDR3 is built from 13 residues. Trimming took off 6 bases at V and 0 bases at J, with 7 bases between the two ends. The germline V gene encodes CDR1 SGDLS and CDR2 YYNGEE. The CDR3 is CASNRNSGNTIYF. CDR3 in DNA: TGTGCCAGCAACAGGAACTCTGGAAACACCATATATTTT. Full variable domain (missing parts from reference TRBV9 and TRBJ1-3): DSGVTQTPKHLITATGQRVTLRCSPRSGDLSVYWYQQSLDQGLQFLIQYYNGEERAKGNILERFSAQQFPDLHSELNLSSLELGDSALYFCASNRNSGNTIYFGEGSWLTVV.

J is TRBJ2-7 and V is TRBV5-4, with 10 nucleotides matching TRBD1. CDR1 and CDR2 from the germline V gene are SGHNT and YYREEE (reference sequence). V lost 4 bases to trimming and J lost 4 bases; unmatched junction nucleotides: 2. There are 13 residues in the CDR3. The CDR3 bases are TGTGCCAGCAGCCGGGACAGGGGTTACGAGCAGTACTTC. Residues: CASSRDRGYEQYF. The variable domain in full, with the rest retrieved from reference TRBV5-4 and TRBJ2-7, is ETGVTQSPTHLIKTRGQQVTLRCSSQSGHNTVSWYQQALGQGPQFIFQYYREEENGRGNFPPRFSGLQFPNYSSELNVNALELDDSALYLCASSRDRGYEQYFGPGTRLTVT.

The gene calls are TRBV30 and TRBJ1-1; D is unclear. The V gene's germline CDR1 is GTSNPN and CDR2 SVGIG (reference sequence). V lost 0 bases and J 1 base, leaving 9 bases between the germline ends. CDR3 size: 14 residues. CDR3 nucleotide sequence: TGTGCCTGGAGTGTACGTGTCAGGAACACTGAAGCTTTCTTT. This codes for CAWSVRVRNTEAFF. The whole variable domain, filled in from reference TRBV30 and TRBJ1-1, reads SQTIHQWPATLVQPVGSPLSLECTVEGTSNPNLYWYRQAAGRGLQLLFYSVGIGQISSEVPQNLSASRPQDRQFILSSKKLLLSDSGFYLCAWSVRVRNTEAFFGQGTRLTVV.

The chain is built from TRBV5-4 and TRBJ2-3; possibly TRBD1 for D (5 bases). This CDR3 is 14 amino acids long. V lost 1 base and J lost 2, with 8 bases in between. The V gene's germline CDR1 is SGHNT and CDR2 YYREEE (reference sequence). This chain's CDR3 is CASSLPGHTDTQYF. The CDR3 DNA follows: TGTGCCAGCAGCTTGCCAGGGCACACAGATACGCAGTATTTT.